The clone carrying this T cell receptor beta chain has only a few counts. Its antigen is currently unknown. This specimen comes from a study of beta chain features in type 1 diabetes. CDR1 and CDR2 from the germline V gene are LGHNT and FRNRAP. J gave up 0 bases and V 0 bases, and 5 bases lay outside the gene matches. This CDR3 has 18 amino acids. Study-level findings and limits: All four CD4+ subsets of Type 1 diabetes patients contained TCRB CDR3s that were moderately but significantly shorter. Diminished insertions and augmented deletions at VDJ junctions characterized type 1 diabetes patients.

cDNA synthesis used the whole RNA isolate, giving expressed TCRB sequences. Measured with immunoSEQ multiplex PCR; TCRdb has only the in-frame clones, and not every one. The sample lists approximately 140,000 clones, about 9.1% seen once, with 0.55% to 0.75% in the top ten. The chain has TRBV12-5 and TRBJ2-6; 7 bases match TRBD2. This clonotype was obtained from a woman between 40 and 50 years old in good health. The sample taken for sequencing was central memory CD4+ T cells from blood. The CDR3 DNA reads TGTGCTAGTGGTTTGGTATGGGAGGGCAGCTCTGGGGCCAACGTCCTGACTTTC. Amino acid sequence: CASGLVWEGSSGANVLTF.